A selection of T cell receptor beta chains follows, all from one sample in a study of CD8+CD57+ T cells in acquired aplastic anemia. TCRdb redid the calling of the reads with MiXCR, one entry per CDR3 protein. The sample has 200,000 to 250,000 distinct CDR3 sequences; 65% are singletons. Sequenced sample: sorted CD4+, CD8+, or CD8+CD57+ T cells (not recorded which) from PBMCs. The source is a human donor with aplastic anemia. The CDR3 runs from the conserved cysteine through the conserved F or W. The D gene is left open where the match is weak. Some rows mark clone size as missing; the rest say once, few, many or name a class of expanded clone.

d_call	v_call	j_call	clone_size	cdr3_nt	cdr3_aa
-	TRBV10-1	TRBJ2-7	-	TGCGCCAGCAGTGCTGGACCGCTCTACGAGCAGTACTTC	CASSAGPLYEQYF
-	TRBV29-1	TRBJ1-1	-	TGCAGCTACGAGGGGATGAACACTGAAGCTTTCTTT	CSYEGMNTEAFF
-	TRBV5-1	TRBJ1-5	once	TGCGCCAGCAGCTTGGAGGGTCGGTCCGGGAATCAGCCCCAGCATTTT	CASSLEGRSGNQPQHF
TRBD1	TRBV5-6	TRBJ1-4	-	TGTGCCAGCAGCATACAGGGGGCAGGCGAAAAACTGTTTTTT	CASSIQGAGEKLFF
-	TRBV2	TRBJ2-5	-	TGTGCCAGCAGTGTAGGGGGGGCAGAGACCCAGTACTTC	CASSVGGAETQYF
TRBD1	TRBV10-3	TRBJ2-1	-	TGTGCCATCAAAGGGACAGGGGGCTACAATGAGCAGTTCTTC	CAIKGTGGYNEQFF
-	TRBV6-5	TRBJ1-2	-	TGCGCCAGCAGGGCTCGTCACTATGGCTACACCTTC	CASRARHYGYTF
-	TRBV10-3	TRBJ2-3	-	TGTGCCATCTCCCCGGGGGCAAGGACAGATACGCAGTATTTT	CAISPGARTDTQYF
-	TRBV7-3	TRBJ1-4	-	TGTGCCAGCAGTCTCGGCCCCAATGAAAAACTGTTTTTT	CASSLGPNEKLFF
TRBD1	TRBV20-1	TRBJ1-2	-	TGCAGTGCCCCGGACAGGGCTGAAAGTCTCTTC	CSAPDRAESLF
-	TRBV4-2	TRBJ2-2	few	TGTGCCAGCAGCCAAGATCTGGCAGCTGTTTACCCCACCGGGGAGCTGTTTTTT	CASSQDLAAVYPTGELFF
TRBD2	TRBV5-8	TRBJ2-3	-	TGTGCCAGCAGCCCGAGGACTAGCGGGGTTAGCACAGATACGCAGTATTTT	CASSPRTSGVSTDTQYF
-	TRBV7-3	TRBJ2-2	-	TGTGCCAGCAGTTTGGCTAGCGGGGAGCTGTTTTTT	CASSLASGELFF
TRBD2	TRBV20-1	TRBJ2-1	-	TGCAGTGCCAGACTAGCGCTGGACTACAATGAGCAGTTCTTC	CSARLALDYNEQFF
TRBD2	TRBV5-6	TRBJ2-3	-	TGTGCCAGCAGCTCCGACGGGGGGGCCGCAGATACGCAGTATTTT	CASSSDGGAADTQYF
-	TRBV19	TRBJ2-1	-	TGTGCCAGTAGTATCAGCGGCTGGGGCAATGAGCAGTTCTTC	CASSISGWGNEQFF
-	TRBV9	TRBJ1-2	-	TGTGCCAGCAGCGCCGGCTATGGCTACACCTTC	CASSAGYGYTF
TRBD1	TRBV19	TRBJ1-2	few	TGTGCCAGTAGTATAGGACAGGGAAGCTATGGCTACACCTTC	CASSIGQGSYGYTF
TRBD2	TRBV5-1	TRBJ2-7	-	TGCGCCAGCAGCCCGGCTAGCGGAAGGGGGCAGTACTTC	CASSPASGRGQYF
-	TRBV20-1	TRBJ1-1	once	TGCAGTGCTAGGGAGGCCACTGGGGGGCTGAACACTGAAGCTTTCTTT	CSAREATGGLNTEAFF
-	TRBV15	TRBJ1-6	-	TGTGCCACCAGCACCGGCCGATTAGGTTCACCCCTCCACTTT	CATSTGRLGSPLHF
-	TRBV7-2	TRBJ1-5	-	TGTGCCAGCAGCTTGGAAGCCTCCGGGCAGCCCCAGCATTTT	CASSLEASGQPQHF
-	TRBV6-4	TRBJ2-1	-	TGTGCCAGCAGAACTAGGCGGGTCGGCGGGATCTACAATGAGCAGTTCTTC	CASRTRRVGGIYNEQFF
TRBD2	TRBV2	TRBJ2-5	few	TGTGCCAGCAGGTTAACAGCGGGGGGGCAAGAGACCCAGTACTTC	CASRLTAGGQETQYF
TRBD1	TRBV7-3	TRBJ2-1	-	TGTGCCAGCAGCTTAGGTGACAGGGTCAATGAGCAGTTCTTC	CASSLGDRVNEQFF
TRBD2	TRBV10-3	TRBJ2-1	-	TGTGCCATCACGGGACTAGCGGGAGGTGAGCAGTTCTTC	CAITGLAGGEQFF
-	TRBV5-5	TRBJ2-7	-	TGTGCCAGCAGCTTGGGACGACCTTCCTACGAGCAGTACTTC	CASSLGRPSYEQYF
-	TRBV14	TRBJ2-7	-	TGTGCCAGCAGCCAGCTCCATTCCGACTCCTACGAGCAGTACTTC	CASSQLHSDSYEQYF
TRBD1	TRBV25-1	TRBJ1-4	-	TGTGCCAGCAGTGATAGCGGAACAATCCAGGGGGCATATTTTTTT	CASSDSGTIQGAYFF
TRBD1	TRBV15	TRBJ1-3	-	TGTGCCACTAGGGACAGGGGCTCCTCTGGAAACACCATATATTTT	CATRDRGSSGNTIYF
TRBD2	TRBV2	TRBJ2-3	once	TGTGCCAGCAGTGGGGCTAGCGGGTCAGATACGCAGTATTTT	CASSGASGSDTQYF